This T cell receptor beta chain was sequenced in a study of human CD8 memory T cell subsets (dated by TCRdb to the early 2020s). With respect to the entire study: To assess clonal relationships, the TCRbeta repertoires of stem-like (TSTEM), progenitor exhausted-like (TPEX) and effector memory CD8+ T cell subsets were compared. TCRbeta repertoires were obtained from TSTEM, TPEX and effector memory subsets contributed by each of five to seven donors. On the study overall, not on this receptor specifically: Based on Chao1 estimates, TSTEM subsets appeared to have greater repertoire diversity than TPEX subsets, which could potentially reflect a broader range of specificities. Normalized Shannon-Wiener diversity was similarly high in the TSTEM and TPEX subsets, while the effector memory subsets were comparatively less diverse. Only TCRbeta chains were sequenced, and the repertoire comparisons were based on about 6 donors and tested using paired t-tests with Bonferroni correction. The stem-like TSTEM and TPEX subsets each shared clonotypes with effector memory cells, but the TSTEM and TPEX repertoires had minimal overlap with each other, suggesting distinct antigen spectra.

Inclusive of the bounding cysteine and phenylalanine, the CDR3 is 13 residues long. There is no recorded DNA. The germline V gene encodes CDR1 SQVTM and CDR2 ANQGSEA. The instrument given in TCRdb is NextSeq 550. A Human TCR Profiling Kit was used to prepare UMI-labeled 5' RACE TCRbeta libraries. The same number of PCR cycles was used to prepare all TCRbeta libraries in parallel. In the paper's pipeline: Each TCRbeta library contained between roughly 2,900 and 18,000 functional CDR3beta clonotypes. MIGEC 1.2.9 was used for UMI extraction and consensus assembly, with a minimum of three reads required per UMI. MiXCR 3.0.3 was used to extract in-frame CDR3beta repertoires. Each sample was downsampled to 42,000 randomly selected UMIs before diversity metrics were calculated in VDJtools 1.2.1. For each sample pair, the repertoire overlap metrics D, R and F2 were calculated in VDJtools using the top 3,000 clones. The reads went through TCRdb reprocessing, and each CDR3 protein sequence gets one entry with no DNA. The V and J calls and clone size are TCRdb's, not the authors'. This sample's table contains about 6,700 distinct CDR3 sequences. The ten top clones hold around a fifth of the sample.

CCR7+ PD-1- TIGIT- cells were the ones classified as stem-like memory CD8+ T cells (TSTEM). Peripheral blood mononuclear cells were isolated from healthy donor buffy coats by density gradient separation. Negative magnetic separation using EasySep or MojoSort CD8+ T cell isolation kits was how the study enriched total CD8+ T cells. An RNeasy Mini Kit was used to extract total RNA from duplicate vials of about 150,000 sorted CD8+ T cells per subset. The PBMCs were used either fresh or after being cryopreserved in fetal bovine serum with about 10% DMSO. Fluorescence-activated cell sorting on a FACSAria III was used to sort the CD8+ T cell subsets to purity. Worth noting for this clonotype: There is no known antigen for this receptor.

The sequence is built from TRBV29-1 and TRBJ2-7; no DNA is available, so the TRBD1 call from TCRdb remains unchecked. Sequenced sample: CD8+ stem-like memory T cells (TSCM and TCM) sorted from PBMCs. The intended sense of this specimen's cell subset or site label: stem-like memory CD8 T cells (TSTEM), CCR7+ PD-1- TIGIT-. The receptor was derived from a human donor in good health. The CDR3 protein: CSVETGHNYEQYF.